This T cell receptor beta chain was sequenced in a study of T cells expressing NK-cell markers. The CDR3 has 15 residues. Germline CDR1 and CDR2: SNHLY and FYNNEI. With the 5' RACE reads reprocessed, TCRdb shows one record per CDR3 protein and no DNA. The repertoire shows about 550,000 distinct CDR3 sequences; the top ten hold around 3.3%. The V gene is TRBV2, the J gene TRBJ2-1; TCRdb's D gene call, TRBD2, goes unchecked for lack of DNA. Sequencing used blood T cells: a sorted CD56 or NKG2C T cell subset, CD4+ or CD8+ T cells, or bulk PBMC T cells (not recorded which). This clonotype was obtained from a man between 18 and 29 years old in good health. The CDR3 reads CASRVAGGPLNEQFF.